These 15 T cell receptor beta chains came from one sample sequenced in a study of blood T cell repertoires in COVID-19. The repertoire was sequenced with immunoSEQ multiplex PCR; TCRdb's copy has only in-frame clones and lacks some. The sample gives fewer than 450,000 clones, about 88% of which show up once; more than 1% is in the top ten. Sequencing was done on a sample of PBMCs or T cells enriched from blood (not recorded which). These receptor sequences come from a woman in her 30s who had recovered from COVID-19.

This CDR3 reads CASSTGGGSGANTEAFF. Here the CDR3 DNA reads TGTGCCAGCAGCACTGGGGGCGGGTCAGGGGCGAACACTGAAGCTTTCTTT. The chain links TRBV9 to TRBJ1-1; weak D call: TRBD1 (6 bases). The CDR3 spans 17 residues. Germline-derived CDR1 and CDR2 are SGDLS and YYNGEE. V lost 4 bases and J lost 1, with 20 bases in between.

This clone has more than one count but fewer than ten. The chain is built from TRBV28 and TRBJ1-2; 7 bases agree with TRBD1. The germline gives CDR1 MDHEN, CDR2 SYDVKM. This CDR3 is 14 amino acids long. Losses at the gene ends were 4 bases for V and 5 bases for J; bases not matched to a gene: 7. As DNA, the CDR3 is TGTGCCAGCAGTTACGGGAAGGGGGCGTATGGCTACACCTTC. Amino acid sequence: CASSYGKGAYGYTF.

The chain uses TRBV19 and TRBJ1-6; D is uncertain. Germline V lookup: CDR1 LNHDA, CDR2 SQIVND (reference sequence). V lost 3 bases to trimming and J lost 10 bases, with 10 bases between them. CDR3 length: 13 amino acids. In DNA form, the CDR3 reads TGTGCCAGTAGTATTAGACGGGAGTCACCCCTCCACTTT. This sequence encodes CASSIRRESPLHF.

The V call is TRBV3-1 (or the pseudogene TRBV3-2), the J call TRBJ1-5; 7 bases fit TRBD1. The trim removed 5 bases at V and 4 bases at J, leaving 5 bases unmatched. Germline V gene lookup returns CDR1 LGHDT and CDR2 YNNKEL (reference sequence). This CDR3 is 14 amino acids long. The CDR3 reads CASSFGTANQPQHF. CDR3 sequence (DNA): TGTGCCAGCAGCTTTGGGACAGCGAATCAGCCCCAGCATTTT.

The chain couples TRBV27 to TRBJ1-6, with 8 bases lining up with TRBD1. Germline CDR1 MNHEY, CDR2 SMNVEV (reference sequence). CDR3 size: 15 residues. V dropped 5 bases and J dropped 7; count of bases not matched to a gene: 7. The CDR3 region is CASSLGGQVNSPLHF. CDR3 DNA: TGTGCCAGCAGTCTGGGGGGACAGGTGAATTCACCCCTCCACTTT.

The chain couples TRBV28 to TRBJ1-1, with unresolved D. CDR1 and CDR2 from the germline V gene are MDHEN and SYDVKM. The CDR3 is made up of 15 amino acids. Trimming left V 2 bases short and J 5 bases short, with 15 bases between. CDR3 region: CASSLAGRVGTEAFF. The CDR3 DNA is TGTGCCAGCAGTTTAGCGGGTCGCGTTGGTACTGAAGCTTTCTTT.

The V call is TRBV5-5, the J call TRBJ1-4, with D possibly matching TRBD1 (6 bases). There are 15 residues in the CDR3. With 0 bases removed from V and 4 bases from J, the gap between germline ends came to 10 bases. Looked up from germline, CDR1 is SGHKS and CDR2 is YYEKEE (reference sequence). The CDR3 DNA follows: TGTGCCAGCAGCTTGGGACAGGCCCTTAATGAAAAACTGTTTTTT. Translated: CASSLGQALNEKLFF.

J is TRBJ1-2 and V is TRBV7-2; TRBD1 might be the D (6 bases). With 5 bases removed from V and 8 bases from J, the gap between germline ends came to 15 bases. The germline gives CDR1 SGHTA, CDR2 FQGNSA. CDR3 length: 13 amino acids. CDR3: CASSTQQGYGYTF. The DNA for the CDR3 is TGTGCCAGCAGCACCCAACAGGGTTACGGCTACACCTTC.

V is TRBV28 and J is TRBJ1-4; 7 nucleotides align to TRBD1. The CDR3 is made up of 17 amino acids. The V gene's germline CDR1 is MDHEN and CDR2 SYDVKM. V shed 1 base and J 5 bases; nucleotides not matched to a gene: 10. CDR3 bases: TGTGCCAGCAGTTTATCGGTTTCTTGGACAGGAAATGAAAAACTGTTTTTT. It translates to CASSLSVSWTGNEKLFF.

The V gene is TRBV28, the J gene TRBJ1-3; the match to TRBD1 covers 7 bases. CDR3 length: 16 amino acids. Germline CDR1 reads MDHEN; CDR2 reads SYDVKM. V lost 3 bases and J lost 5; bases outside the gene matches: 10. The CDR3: CASSFDFDRARNTIYF. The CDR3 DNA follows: TGTGCCAGCAGTTTTGATTTTGACAGGGCTCGAAACACCATATATTTT.

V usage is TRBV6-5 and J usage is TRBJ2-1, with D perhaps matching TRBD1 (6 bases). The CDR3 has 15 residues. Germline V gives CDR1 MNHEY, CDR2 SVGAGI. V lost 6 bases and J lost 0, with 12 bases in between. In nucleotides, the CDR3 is TGTGCCAGCAGCCCAGGACAGCCCTCCTACAATGAGCAGTTCTTC. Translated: CASSPGQPSYNEQFF.

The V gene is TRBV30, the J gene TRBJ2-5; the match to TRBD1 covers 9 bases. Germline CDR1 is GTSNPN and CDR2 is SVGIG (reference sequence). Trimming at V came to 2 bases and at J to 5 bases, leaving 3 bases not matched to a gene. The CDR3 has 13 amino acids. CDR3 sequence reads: CAWSRDRDETQYF. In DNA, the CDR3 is TGTGCCTGGAGTCGGGACAGGGACGAGACCCAGTACTTC. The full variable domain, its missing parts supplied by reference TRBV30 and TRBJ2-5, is SQTIHQWPATLVQPVGSPLSLECTVEGTSNPNLYWYRQAAGRGLQLLFYSVGIGQISSEVPQNLSASRPQDRQFILSSKKLLLSDSGFYLCAWSRDRDETQYFGPGTRLLVL.

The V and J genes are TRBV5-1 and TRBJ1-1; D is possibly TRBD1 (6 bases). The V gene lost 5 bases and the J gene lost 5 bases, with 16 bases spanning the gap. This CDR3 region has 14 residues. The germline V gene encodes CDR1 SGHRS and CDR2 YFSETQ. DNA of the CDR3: TGCGCCAGCAGACAGACAGGTTTAGGGACTGAAGCTTTCTTT. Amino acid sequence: CASRQTGLGTEAFF. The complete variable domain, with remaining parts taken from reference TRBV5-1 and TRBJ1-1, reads KAGVTQTPRYLIKTRGQQVTLSCSPISGHRSVSWYQQTPGQGLQFLFEYFSETQRNKGNFPGRFSGRQFSNSRSEMNVSTLELGDSALYLCASRQTGLGTEAFFGQGTRLTVV.

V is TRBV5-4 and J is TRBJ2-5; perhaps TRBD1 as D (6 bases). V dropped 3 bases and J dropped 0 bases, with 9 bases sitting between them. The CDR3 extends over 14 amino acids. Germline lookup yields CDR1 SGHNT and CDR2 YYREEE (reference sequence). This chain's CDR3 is CASSSGTNQETQYF. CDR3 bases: TGTGCCAGCAGCTCCGGGACAAACCAAGAGACCCAGTACTTC.

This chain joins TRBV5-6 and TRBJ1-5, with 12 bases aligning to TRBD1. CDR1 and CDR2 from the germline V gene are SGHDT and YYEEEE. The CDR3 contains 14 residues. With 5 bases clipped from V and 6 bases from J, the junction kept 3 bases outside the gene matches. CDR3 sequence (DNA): TGTGCCAGCAGTCGGGGACAGGGGGCTCAGCCCCAGCATTTT. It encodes CASSRGQGAQPQHF.